This TCR beta chain was profiled in a study of OX40 agonist ivuxolimab in advanced cancers. Turning to the study itself: Patients received ivuxolimab, an agonistic anti-OX40 (CD134) antibody. The dose-escalation group included hepatocellular carcinoma, melanoma, renal cell carcinoma and head and neck cancer. Subjects had a mean age of around 60 years, with a range of 23 to 79; less than 90% were male.

CDR3 length: 17 amino acids. Per the germline V gene, CDR1 is SGHTA and CDR2 is FQGNSA. With V trimmed by 3 bases and J by 0 bases, 6 bases remained unmatched. Regarding the study as a whole: Average numbers of expanded clones were greater in CD8+ T cells than in CD4+.

Regarding this clone: The antigen is undetermined.

Sequencing was performed with immunoSEQ multiplex PCR; in TCRdb, only in-frame clones are kept and a portion is missing. The sample yields about 42,000 clones, approximately 86% seen once. The sequence derives from an adult with an advanced solid tumor such as melanoma, head and neck, liver or kidney cancer. Material: CD4+ or CD8+ T cells sorted from blood, obtained in a trial of the OX40 agonist ivuxolimab. This chain uses TRBV7-2 with TRBJ2-7; TRBD2 agrees at 12 bases. CDR3: CASSLGGTSGYSYEQYF. CDR3 bases: TGTGCCAGCAGCTTGGGGGGGACTAGCGGGTACTCCTACGAGCAGTACTTC.